This T cell receptor beta chain was identified in a study of control samples from healthy donors and cancer patients (TCRdb year 2020). From the cysteine through the phenylalanine, the CDR3 covers 15 amino acids. Only CDR3 DNA is held: 45 bases, read in frame from base 1. Via the germline V gene (reference sequence), CDR1 is LNHNV and CDR2 YYDKDF. V is reduced by 3 bases and J by 1 base, leaving a spacing of 12 bases between them. The library was made by the immunoSEQ multiplex PCR assay. TCRdb provides this immuneACCESS table in a form limited to in-frame rearrangements. Some clones are lacking; in checked studies, under half of them reflect an unresolved V gene, and why the rest are absent is not known. Within this sample are 150,000 or so clones, with approximately 86% of them counted one time only. The biggest ten clones account for 1.5% to 2% of the sample. For this clone: Its antigen remains unidentified. Base qualities are not at hand, and no much larger clone is one base apart.

Recombination connected TRBV15 to TRBJ2-5; the D segment cannot be called with confidence. This clonotype was obtained from a man aged 18-30 years in good health. Sequencing input: blood. In nucleotides, the sequence is TGTGCCACCAGCAGGCCAATAAGCGCCCAAGAGACCCAGTACTTC. Translated, it gives CATSRPISAQETQYF.